A selection of T cell receptor beta chains follows, all from one sample in a study of T cell repertoires in cytomegalovirus infection. Using its own MiXCR run on the reads, TCRdb lists one record per CDR3 protein. The table records about 240,000 distinct CDR3 sequences, 6.5% of them present only once. The sample comprised PBMCs. These receptor sequences come from a human donor in good health (CMV status not recorded). Some clones in this sample may be carry-over from other donors' samples. The CDR3 runs from the conserved cysteine through the conserved F or W. A D gene is named only where the DNA matches it firmly. Clone size is not always given. Where it is, it says once, few, many or a class for expanded clones.

d_gene,j_gene,abundance,len,v_gene,CDR3nt,CDR3aa
-,TRBJ1-2,many,15,TRBV4-1,TGCGCCAGCAGCCAAGATAGAGCTCGGAGTCTTCACTACACCTTC,CASSQDRARSLHYTF
-,TRBJ1-1,many,13,TRBV28,TGTGCCAGCAGTCCCTTTGGGGACACTGAAGCTTTCTTT,CASSPFGDTEAFF
-,TRBJ1-3,many,16,TRBV6-2/TRBV6-3,TGTGCCAGCACCCTAGGGTTCTCCAGCTCTGGAAACACCATATATTTT,CASTLGFSSSGNTIYF
TRBD2,TRBJ2-7,many,19,TRBV7-8,TGTGCCAGCAGCCAAACGCCGGGACTAGCGGGGGCTCGTGCCTACGAGCAGTACTTC,CASSQTPGLAGARAYEQYF
-,TRBJ2-2,many,13,TRBV6-2/TRBV6-3,TGTGCCAGCCGCTACCTAAACACCGGGGAGCTGTTTTTT,CASRYLNTGELFF
-,TRBJ1-1,many,16,TRBV7-9,TGTGCCAGCAGCTCCATCCGGGACGCAATTAACACTGAAGCTTTCTTT,CASSSIRDAINTEAFF
-,TRBJ2-7,many,15,TRBV7-2,TGTGCCAGCAGCTTAGATTGGGCAGGGGAGAGCGAGCAGTACTTC,CASSLDWAGESEQYF
-,TRBJ2-7,many,13,TRBV28,TGTGCCAGCAGTTTGGGATCGACCTCCGAGCAGTACTTC,CASSLGSTSEQYF
-,TRBJ2-5,-,13,TRBV29-1,TGCAGCGTTGAAGTCGGCGGGCAAGAGACCCAGTACTTC,CSVEVGGQETQYF
-,TRBJ1-6,many,14,TRBV9,TGTGCCAGCAGCGTATCTGGGGATCGATCACCCCTCCACTTT,CASSVSGDRSPLHF
TRBD2,TRBJ2-7,few,16,TRBV5-4,TGTGCCAGCAGCTCCCGACTAGCCCGGGGTACCTACGAGCAGTACTTC,CASSSRLARGTYEQYF
-,TRBJ1-5,-,13,TRBV20-1,TGCAGTGCTAGCGAGCTTAGCAATCAGCCCCAGCATTTT,CSASELSNQPQHF
TRBD1,TRBJ1-1,many,15,TRBV28,TGTGCCAGCAGTTTTGGTGGGACAGGGGGCACTGAAGCTTTCTTT,CASSFGGTGGTEAFF
-,TRBJ2-3,many,14,TRBV5-6,TGTGCCAGCAGCTTGGGGTTTTTCACAGATACGCAGTATTTT,CASSLGFFTDTQYF
-,TRBJ1-1,many,15,TRBV7-2,TGTGCCAGCAGCCCCCTTCGTCGGGAGAACACTGAAGCTTTCTTT,CASSPLRRENTEAFF
TRBD1,TRBJ1-2,many,17,TRBV5-1,TGCGCCAGCAGTTTTGCACCGGGACAGGGAAGCAACTATGGCTACACCTTC,CASSFAPGQGSNYGYTF
-,TRBJ2-7,many,13,TRBV6-2/TRBV6-3,TGTGCCAGCAGTTTGCGGCGGCTGGACGAGCAGTACTTC,CASSLRRLDEQYF
-,TRBJ2-1,many,13,TRBV7-2,TGTGCCAGCAGCTTACGCCCCTACAATGAGCAGTTCTTC,CASSLRPYNEQFF